This record looks at one T cell receptor (beta chain) sequence and its context. Its cognate antigen is unknown. The treatment is: roughly 19 received Ad26.COV2.S at low or high dose, single or two shots; five or six received placebo; per-sample allocation not given. At day 63 after the first vaccine or placebo injection, samples were drawn. This adult donor, from Boston, was 18-55 years old. CDR3 size: 15 residues. CDR1 and CDR2 from the germline V gene are SGHRS and YFSETQ. V trimming: 3 bases; J trimming: 7 bases; junction bases outside the gene matches: 8. The sample is drawn from a study of Ad26.COV2.S vaccination and SARS-CoV-2 variants. Produced via immunoSEQ multiplex PCR; TCRdb's table is partial and in-frame only. There are roughly 320,000 clones in the sample; 86% occur only once, and more than 1.5% lies in the top ten. Notes on the study in general: Researchers cautioned that TCR breadth and depth analyses may have underestimated total T cell responses.

The receptor was isolated from a person aged 18 to 65 who received the Ad26.COV2.S COVID-19 vaccine or a placebo. The rearrangement links TRBV5-1 to TRBJ2-1; 9 bases map to TRBD1. Source: peripheral blood, taken in a trial of Ad26.COV2.S vaccine versus placebo. The CDR3 spells CASSYWTGEGNEQFF. In DNA form, the CDR3 reads TGCGCCAGCAGCTATTGGACAGGGGAAGGGAATGAGCAGTTCTTC.